The 19 T cell receptor beta chains reported below all come from one sample, sequenced in a study of T cells in Graves' hyperthyroidism and ophthalmopathy. From RNA transcripts, TCR beta CDR3 regions were amplified. During a first-round RT-PCR of the TCR CDR3, the HTBI primer set was used. MiXCR, run by TCRdb on the multiplex PCR reads, gives a single entry per CDR3 protein. The repertoire has hundreds of thousands of distinct CDR3 sequences, around 39% of them found once; the top ten carry 7% to 10%. Input material: blood. The receptors shown here come from a man between 18 and 29 years old with Graves' hyperthyroidism.

This clonotype was seen repeatedly, ten times or more. The chain has TRBV2 and TRBJ1-5; possible D gene TRBD1, 6 bases. The CDR3 loop spans 17 amino acids. Looked up from germline, CDR1 is SNHLY and CDR2 is FYNNEI. With 5 bases removed from V and 2 bases from J, the gap between germline ends came to 19 bases. The CDR3 sequence: CASSLDPPGVGNQPQHF. The CDR3 DNA is TGTGCCAGCAGTCTCGATCCGCCAGGGGTAGGCAATCAGCCCCAGCATTTT.

Remarks on this clonotype: This could be a read error, since a much larger clone is one nucleotide away. The chain recombines TRBV7-6 with TRBJ1-1; 7 nucleotides agree with TRBD1. V was clipped by 11 bases and J by 0 bases; unmatched bases: 9. CDR1 and CDR2 (germline): SGHVS, FNYEAQ. The CDR3 length is 14 residues. This CDR3 reads CAGARGLMNTEAFF. CDR3 DNA: TGTGCCGGCGCAAGGGGGCTCATGAACACTGAAGCTTTCTTT.

The chain carries TRBV29-1 and TRBJ2-3; TRBD2 aligns across 7 bases. With 7 bases clipped from V and 1 base from J, the junction kept 2 bases outside the gene matches. Germline CDR1 and CDR2: SQVTM and ANQGSEA. The CDR3 length is 12 residues. The CDR3 coding sequence is TGCAGCGCTCGGGAGGGCACAGATACGCAGTATTTT. This translates into CSAREGTDTQYF.

With regard to this clonotype: A much larger clone is a single base away; this may be a read error. This chain connects TRBV7-8 to TRBJ1-1; D gene ambiguous. There are 14 residues in the CDR3. The V gene's germline CDR1 is SGHVS and CDR2 FQNEAQ. V was trimmed by 2 bases and J by 0 bases, leaving 7 bases between them. This CDR3 is CASSLSYMNTEAFF. CDR3 DNA sequence: TGTGCCAGCAGCTTAAGTTATATGAACACTGAAGCTTTCTTT.

V is TRBV7-3 and J is TRBJ2-2, with D unclear. Trimming removed 5 bases at V and 7 bases at J, with 11 bases between. Looked up from germline, CDR1 is SGHTA and CDR2 is FQGTGA. The CDR3 has 13 residues. The CDR3 region has the DNA TGTGCCAGCAGCCGAGAATTGGGCGGGGAGCTGTTTTTT. Amino acids: CASSRELGGELFF.

Details on this clonotype: The CDR3 does not end in the conserved phenylalanine or tryptophan, so this is likely a read error. The V call is TRBV24-1, the J call TRBJ2-7; weak D call: TRBD1 (6 bases). The germline V and J ends were trimmed by 3 bases and 5 bases, with 13 bases remaining between them. Germline values: CDR1 KGHDR, CDR2 SFDVKD. The CDR3 loop spans 14 amino acids. CDR3 loop: CATSDAGDRDEQYL. The CDR3 DNA reads TGTGCCACCAGTGATGCAGGGGATAGAGACGAGCAGTACCTC.

This clonotype was seen repeatedly, ten times or more. J is TRBJ1-1 and V is TRBV7-9; D call uncertain. The germline V and J ends were trimmed by 4 bases and 4 bases, with 10 bases remaining between them. This CDR3 comprises 13 residues. Germline V CDR1 and CDR2: SEHNR, FQNEAQ (reference sequence). CDR3 amino acids: CASSSARVTEAFF. The CDR3 region has the DNA TGTGCCAGCAGCTCGGCCCGGGTCACTGAAGCTTTCTTT.

This clonotype was detected ten times or more. J is TRBJ1-1 and V is TRBV10-3, with 8 nucleotides matching TRBD1. CDR1 and CDR2 (germline): ENHRY, SYGVKD. The CDR3 length is 15 residues. V trimming: 5 bases; J trimming: 0 bases; junction bases outside the gene matches: 5. The CDR3 loop reads CAISRQGNMNTEAFF. DNA for the CDR3: TGTGCCATCAGTAGACAGGGGAACATGAACACTGAAGCTTTCTTT.

The chain is built from TRBV7-6 and TRBJ1-1; 7 positions agree with TRBD1. V trimming: 9 bases; J trimming: 1 base; junction bases outside the gene matches: 14. There are 16 residues in the CDR3. The germline V gene encodes CDR1 SGHVS and CDR2 FNYEAQ. In nucleotides, the CDR3 is TGTGCCAGTAACTACGACAGGGTCGAATGGAACACTGAAGCTTTCTTT. Amino acid sequence: CASNYDRVEWNTEAFF.

The chain has TRBV14 and TRBJ2-5; 7 bases map to TRBD1. V trimming: 1 base; J trimming: 2 bases; junction bases outside the gene matches: 4. CDR3 length: 15 residues. The V gene's germline CDR1 is SGHDN and CDR2 FVKESK. CDR3 sequence (DNA): TGTGCCAGCAGCCAAGGAGGGACAGCACAAGAGACCCAGTACTTC. Its protein product is CASSQGGTAQETQYF.

V usage is TRBV29-1 and J usage is TRBJ2-1, with D hard to call. Trimming cost V 3 bases and J 4 bases, with 10 bases left between them. Germline V gene data show CDR1 as SQVTM and CDR2 as ANQGSEA. The CDR3 length is 13 residues. The CDR3 reads CSVEGLRYNEQFF. In DNA, the CDR3 is TGCAGCGTTGAGGGGTTGCGGTACAATGAGCAGTTCTTC.

The sample holds a few counts of this clonotype. This chain uses TRBV5-1 with TRBJ2-7, with a possible D match to TRBD1 (6 bases). With 4 bases removed from V and 6 bases from J, the gap between germline ends came to 17 bases. CDR1 SGHRS and CDR2 YFSETQ come from the germline V gene. The CDR3 sequence is 14 residues long. This CDR3 reads CASSQGQASVEQYF. Here the CDR3 DNA reads TGCGCCAGCAGCCAGGGACAAGCAAGCGTCGAGCAGTACTTC.

Points on this clonotype: It may be a read error: a sequence one base away is much more abundant. The chain combines TRBV10-3 with TRBJ2-7; D might be TRBD1 (5 bases). V was pared by 4 bases and J by 1 base, with 5 bases between. Germline V gene sequence: CDR1 ENHRY, CDR2 SYGVKD. The CDR3 extends over 12 amino acids. CDR3 region: CAISGQSYEQYF. The CDR3, as DNA: TGTGCCATCAGTGGACAGTCCTACGAGCAGTACTTC.

The gene calls are TRBV9 and TRBJ2-7; no clear D. Trimming shortened V by 0 bases and J by 5 bases, and 12 bases separated the two germline ends. Germline-derived CDR1 and CDR2 are SGDLS and YYNGEE. CDR3 size: 14 residues. DNA of the CDR3: TGTGCCAGCAGCGTAGGACGCGTTTCGAACGAGCAGTACTTC. Its translation is CASSVGRVSNEQYF.

The sample holds many counts of this clonotype. The chain employs TRBV5-1 and TRBJ2-7, with no clear D. The germline CDR1 and CDR2 sequences are SGHRS and YFSETQ. Between the trimmed V and J ends, which lost 4 bases and 1 base, there was a span of 12 bases. This CDR3 is built from 14 residues. CDR3 residues: CASSGMGRSYEQYF. Here the CDR3 DNA reads TGCGCCAGCAGCGGGATGGGCAGGTCCTACGAGCAGTACTTC.

Worth noting for this clonotype: Relative to the germline gene, one junction end is altered; a read error may explain this. The chain employs TRBV6-1 and TRBJ2-5; D is perhaps TRBD1 (6 bases). Germline V gives CDR1 MNHNS, CDR2 SASEGT. The CDR3 contains 14 residues. CDR3 bases: TGTGCCACCAGTGCTGGACAGTTGGTGGAGACCCAGTACTTC. Translated: CATSAGQLVETQYF.

V is TRBV5-5 and J is TRBJ1-5; D gene unclear. V was trimmed by 1 base and J by 4 bases, leaving 6 bases between them. The CDR3 contains 13 residues. Germline CDR1 SGHKS, CDR2 YYEKEE (reference sequence). The chain's CDR3 is CASSLFENQPQHF. In DNA, the CDR3 is TGTGCCAGCAGCTTGTTTGAGAATCAGCCCCAGCATTTT.

CDR3 protein: CASRLGMDQPQHF. The CDR3 nucleotides read TGTGCCAGCAGGCTCGGCATGGATCAGCCCCAGCATTTT. The chain carries TRBV7-2 and TRBJ1-5; D is unclear. V lost 6 bases and J 5 bases, leaving 11 bases between the germline ends. This CDR3 has 13 amino acids. CDR1 and CDR2 from the germline V gene are SGHTA and FQGNSA.

This clonotype was seen many times. This rearrangement joins TRBV29-1 to TRBJ1-3; D ambiguous. Deletions cut 6 bases from V and 4 bases from J, with 7 bases between. The CDR3 runs 11 residues. Germline V lookup: CDR1 SQVTM, CDR2 ANQGSEA. The CDR3 DNA sequence: TGCAGCGTGACCGCAGGAAACACCATATATTTT. Translation gives CSVTAGNTIYF. The whole variable domain, remainder taken from reference TRBV29-1 and TRBJ1-3, is SAVISQKPSRDICQRGTSLTIQCQVDSQVTMMFWYRQQPGQSLTLIATANQGSEATYESGFVIDKFPISRPNLTFSTLTVSNMSPEDSSIYLCSVTAGNTIYFGEGSWLTVV.